One and the same sample provided the 29 T cell receptor beta chains below, sequenced in a study of blood T cells in healthy people across ages. The authors ran a second PCR of roughly 7 to 11 cycles using a sample-barcoded 5' primer and a J-beta primer mix. TCRdb independently ran MiXCR on the 5' RACE reads; one entry per CDR3 protein. The sample carries about 570,000 distinct CDR3 sequences, approximately 27% recorded once. Material for sequencing was blood. The origin of the receptors is a woman in her 70s in good health.

The rearrangement uses TRBV25-1 and TRBJ1-2; the match to TRBD1 covers 8 bases. V lost 3 bases and J lost 8; bases outside the gene matches: 8. This CDR3 is built from 14 residues. Germline lookup yields CDR1 MGHDK and CDR2 SYGVNS. CDR3 DNA sequence: TGTGCCAGCAGTGAGCCAGACAGGGGCCTCGGCTACACCTTC. It yields the protein CASSEPDRGLGYTF.

The chain links TRBV27 to TRBJ2-1; 11 nucleotides line up with TRBD1. The CDR3 is made up of 14 amino acids. In germline, CDR1 is MNHEY, CDR2 SMNVEV (reference sequence). With V trimmed by 6 bases and J by 7 bases, 5 bases remained unmatched. The CDR3 DNA is TGTGCCAGCAGGGGGACAGGGGGTGGGAATGAGCAGTTCTTC. Its protein product is CASRGTGGGNEQFF.

This clonotype occurred a few times. This chain connects TRBV20-1 to TRBJ2-3, with 7 bases matching TRBD2. The CDR3 contains 14 residues. Trimming took 0 bases from V and 7 from J; bases not matched to a gene: 7. Germline CDR1 is DFQATT and CDR2 is SNEGSKA (reference sequence). In DNA, the CDR3 is TGCAGTGCTAGAGAGGCTGCTAGCGGTAATACGCAGTATTTT. This translates into CSAREAASGNTQYF.

The chain combines TRBV7-8 with TRBJ2-5; TRBD2 aligns across 7 bases. Unmatched junction bases numbered 9, after V lost 3 bases and J lost 2 bases. The CDR3 length is 16 residues. The germline CDR1 and CDR2 sequences are SGHVS and FQNEAQ. The CDR3 reads CASSFLTGGLQETQYF. In DNA, the CDR3 is TGTGCCAGCAGCTTTTTGACCGGGGGACTACAAGAGACCCAGTACTTC.

This clonotype has a handful of counts. J is TRBJ2-3 and V is TRBV9, with 9 positions matching TRBD2. Germline loops: CDR1 SGDLS, CDR2 YYNGEE. J gave up 2 bases and V 4 bases, and 17 bases lay outside the gene matches. CDR3 size: 19 residues. CDR3 region: CASSPSILAGQYFTDTQYF. DNA for the CDR3: TGTGCCAGCAGCCCCTCTATCCTAGCGGGACAATATTTCACAGATACGCAGTATTTT.

The chain recombines TRBV12-3 or TRBV12-4 with TRBJ2-5; maybe TRBD2 (6 bases). The J call may not be correct, given that the DNA end is closer to TRBJ2-7. This CDR3 has 15 residues. The CDR3 loop is CASRAFGGGTYEQYF. DNA of the CDR3: TGTGCCAGCAGGGCTTTTGGTGGGGGGACCTACGAGCAGTACTTC.

This chain links TRBV27 with TRBJ2-7, with 9 bases aligning to TRBD2. V lost 4 bases, J lost 0 bases, and 4 bases stayed unmatched. The CDR3 is made up of 15 amino acids. The germline CDR1 and CDR2 sequences are MNHEY and SMNVEV (reference sequence). The CDR3 bases are TGTGCCAGCAGTTCCCCTAGCGGGGCCTCCTACGAGCAGTACTTC. It encodes CASSSPSGASYEQYF.

The chain has TRBV11-1 and TRBJ2-2; D possibly corresponds to TRBD2 (5 bases). CDR3 length equals 14 residues. With 6 bases removed from V and 2 bases from J, the gap between germline ends came to 10 bases. The germline CDR1 and CDR2 sequences are SGHAT and FQDESV (reference sequence). The CDR3, as DNA: TGTGCCAGCAGTCCCGGGATTAACACCGGGGAGCTGTTTTTT. It codes for CASSPGINTGELFF.

V is TRBV3-1 and J is TRBJ2-5, with 11 bases lining up with TRBD1. Germline lookup yields CDR1 LGHDT and CDR2 YNNKEL (reference sequence). The CDR3 runs 17 residues. V gave up 4 bases and J gave up 5 bases; unmatched junction bases: 12. CDR3 coding DNA: TGTGCCAGCAGCCTAACCGGAGGACAGGGGGCGAAGGAGACCCAGTACTTC. It specifies CASSLTGGQGAKETQYF.

The rearrangement links TRBV20-1 to TRBJ2-3, with D maybe TRBD2 (6 bases). Germline V gives CDR1 DFQATT, CDR2 SNEGSKA (reference sequence). V lost 6 bases and J 12 bases, leaving 19 bases between the germline ends. This CDR3 comprises 12 residues. The CDR3 coding sequence is TGCAGTGCCGGTCCTCTCCGGGAGAGCCAGTATTTT. Its translation: CSAGPLRESQYF.

In its sample, this clonotype was seen a few times. The rearrangement links TRBV20-1 to TRBJ2-5, with 7 positions matching TRBD2. V lost 1 base to trimming and J lost 3 bases; unmatched junction nucleotides: 5. The CDR3 covers 14 residues. The germline gives CDR1 DFQATT, CDR2 SNEGSKA (reference sequence). The CDR3 region is CSARVGGGKETQYF. In DNA form, the CDR3 reads TGCAGTGCTAGAGTTGGGGGGGGGAAAGAGACCCAGTACTTC.

The gene calls are TRBV5-1 and TRBJ2-4; 7 nucleotides align to TRBD2. V shed 4 bases, J shed 8 bases, and the junction held 0 bases outside the gene matches. CDR1 and CDR2 (germline): SGHRS, YFSETQ. The CDR3 totals 11 residues. This chain's CDR3 is CASSGGDIQYF. The DNA of the CDR3 is TGCGCCAGCAGCGGGGGGGACATTCAGTACTTC. The complete variable domain, with remaining parts taken from reference TRBV5-1 and TRBJ2-4, reads KAGVTQTPRYLIKTRGQQVTLSCSPISGHRSVSWYQQTPGQGLQFLFEYFSETQRNKGNFPGRFSGRQFSNSRSEMNVSTLELGDSALYLCASSGGDIQYFGAGTRLSVL.

This clonotype was detected a few times. This chain links TRBV5-6 with TRBJ1-2, with D possibly being TRBD1 (5 bases). The CDR3 spans 14 residues. Germline V gene lookup returns CDR1 SGHDT and CDR2 YYEEEE. The ends were cut back, 4 bases at V and 2 bases at J, with 12 bases in the middle. The CDR3 here is CASSQIGHNYGYTF. Written as DNA, the CDR3 is TGTGCCAGCAGCCAGATCGGACACAACTATGGCTACACCTTC. Full variable domain (missing parts from reference TRBV5-6 and TRBJ1-2): DAGVTQSPTHLIKTRGQQVTLRCSPKSGHDTVSWYQQALGQGPQFIFQYYEEEERQRGNFPDRFSGHQFPNYSSELNVNALLLGDSALYLCASSQIGHNYGYTFGSGTRLTVV.

This clonotype has only a few counts. This rearrangement joins TRBV7-3 to TRBJ2-7; 12 bases match TRBD2. The CDR3 is made up of 13 amino acids. The trim removed 5 bases at V and 7 bases at J, leaving 3 bases unmatched. Looked up from germline, CDR1 is SGHTA and CDR2 is FQGTGA. The CDR3 DNA reads as TGTGCCAGCAGCACGGGGACTAGCGGGGAGCAGTACTTC. Translation: CASSTGTSGEQYF.

This clonotype has only a few counts. The chain has TRBV6-1 and TRBJ2-5; TRBD2 is a possible D gene (5 bases). V dropped 2 bases and J dropped 2 bases, with 9 bases sitting between them. The germline V gene has CDR1 MNHNS and CDR2 SASEGT. This CDR3 contains 14 residues. Here the CDR3 DNA reads TGTGCCAGCAGTGAAAGGGCGGGTCAAGAGACCCAGTACTTC. This codes for CASSERAGQETQYF.

The V and J genes are TRBV7-9 and TRBJ2-5, with TRBD1 matching 9 bases. CDR1 SEHNR and CDR2 FQNEAQ come from the germline V gene (reference sequence). The trim removed 5 bases at V and 0 bases at J, leaving 7 bases unmatched. The CDR3 contains 16 residues. The CDR3 coding sequence is TGTGCCAGCAGCCTCGACAGGGGGGGGCACCAAGAGACCCAGTACTTC. Protein: CASSLDRGGHQETQYF.

This clonotype was observed a handful of times. The gene calls are TRBV7-9 and TRBJ1-4; D is undetermined. CDR1 is SEHNR and CDR2 is FQNEAQ in the germline V gene (reference sequence). The V and J ends lost 0 bases and 4 bases respectively, with 9 bases between them. The CDR3 is 15 amino acids. CDR3 sequence: CASSLAMTDNEKLFF. The CDR3 region has the DNA TGTGCCAGCAGCTTAGCGATGACCGATAATGAAAAACTGTTTTTT.

The chain has TRBV6-1 and TRBJ2-7; TRBD1 matches 10 bases. The CDR3 spans 17 residues. Losses at the gene ends were 6 bases for V and 0 bases for J; bases not matched to a gene: 11. Per germline, CDR1 MNHNS and CDR2 SASEGT. The DNA of the CDR3 is TGTGCCAGCAGGGGACCCGGGACAGGGGTCAGCTCCTACGAGCAGTACTTC. This translates into CASRGPGTGVSSYEQYF.

The genes are TRBV30 and TRBJ2-3, with TRBD1 identical over 10 bases. Unmatched junction bases numbered 4, after V lost 4 bases and J lost 0 bases. This CDR3 has 15 residues. Germline CDR1 reads GTSNPN; CDR2 reads SVGIG (reference sequence). CDR3 nucleotides: TGTGCCTGGATGACAGGGGGCTATAGCACAGATACGCAGTATTTT. Translating gives CAWMTGGYSTDTQYF.

The sample holds a few counts of this clonotype. The V and J genes are TRBV5-1 and TRBJ2-5; TRBD1 might be the D (5 bases). This CDR3 region has 15 residues. Germline CDR1 is SGHRS and CDR2 is YFSETQ. The germline V and J ends were trimmed by 5 bases and 1 base, with 15 bases remaining between them. The CDR3 sequence is CASRPSGYSQETQYF. The CDR3 DNA reads TGCGCCAGCAGACCGTCAGGGTATTCCCAAGAGACCCAGTACTTC.

Only a few counts were recorded for this clonotype. The CDR3 DNA reads as TGTGCCTGGAGGCACAGAAATTCACCCCTCCACTTT. Its protein product is CAWRHRNSPLHF. The rearrangement links TRBV30 to TRBJ1-6; D call uncertain. The CDR3 totals 12 residues. Trimming stripped 3 bases from V and 7 bases from J, with 7 bases between. Per germline, CDR1 GTSNPN and CDR2 SVGIG (reference sequence).

This clonotype was picked up many times. The chain recombines TRBV20-1 with TRBJ2-5; D unclear. CDR1 is DFQATT, CDR2 SNEGSKA, per germline (reference sequence). Deletions cut 2 bases from V and 2 bases from J, with 6 bases between. The CDR3 loop spans 12 amino acids. The CDR3 loop reads CSARSLQETQYF. Written as DNA, the CDR3 is TGCAGTGCTAGAAGTCTACAAGAGACCCAGTACTTC.

V is TRBV7-2 and J is TRBJ2-7; D gene ambiguous. This CDR3 contains 13 residues. The germline V gene has CDR1 SGHTA and CDR2 FQGNSA. The DNA of the CDR3 is TGTGCCAGCAGCTTACAAGACTCCTACGAGCGGTACGTC. Translating gives CASSLQDSYERYV.

J is TRBJ2-5 and V is TRBV6-2 or TRBV6-3, with TRBD2 matching 10 bases. The CDR3 totals 17 residues. The J segment lost 7 bases and the V segment lost 4 bases, leaving 15 bases of the junction unmatched. Per the germline V gene, CDR1 is MNHEY and CDR2 is SVGEGT. CDR3: CASSSTLAGPPLGTQYF. The CDR3 nucleotides read TGTGCCAGCAGTTCCACACTAGCGGGGCCACCGCTTGGGACCCAGTACTTC.

The chain is built from TRBV29-1 and TRBJ1-2; TRBD1 might be the D (6 bases). The CDR3 spans 14 residues. Trimming cost V 2 bases and J 4 bases, with 14 bases left between them. Germline V gene data show CDR1 as SQVTM and CDR2 as ANQGSEA. CDR3 sequence: CSVEFAGVVYGYTF. CDR3 in DNA: TGCAGCGTTGAATTCGCAGGGGTAGTCTATGGCTACACCTTC. The full variable domain, with the rest looked up from reference TRBV29-1 and TRBJ1-2, is SAVISQKPSRDICQRGTSLTIQCQVDSQVTMMFWYRQQPGQSLTLIATANQGSEATYESGFVIDKFPISRPNLTFSTLTVSNMSPEDSSIYLCSVEFAGVVYGYTFGSGTRLTVV.

Of note for this clonotype: A much larger clone differs by one base, so this may be a read error. Likely a read error: the CDR3 ends without its conserved phenylalanine or tryptophan. The V gene is TRBV20-1, the J gene TRBJ2-3, with D tentatively TRBD1 (5 bases). The CDR3 consists of 12 residues. Germline values: CDR1 DFQATT, CDR2 SNEGSKA (reference sequence). Trimming stripped 7 bases from V and 10 bases from J, with 18 bases between. This CDR3 reads CSGVRERGSQYL. The DNA of the CDR3 is TGCAGTGGCGTCAGGGAAAGGGGATCGCAGTATCTT.

In its sample, this clonotype was seen a few times. The V gene is TRBV7-9, the J gene TRBJ2-4; D not certain. This CDR3 comprises 14 residues. Trimming cost V 3 bases and J 6 bases, with 12 bases left between them. CDR1 and CDR2 (germline): SEHNR, FQNEAQ (reference sequence). CDR3 protein: CASSLDQERNIQYF. DNA for the CDR3: TGTGCCAGCAGCTTGGACCAGGAGAGAAACATTCAGTACTTC.

The chain uses TRBV6-5 and TRBJ1-5; the match to TRBD1 covers 8 bases. V shed 5 bases and J 2 bases; nucleotides not matched to a gene: 8. The CDR3 sequence is 16 residues long. Germline V gene data show CDR1 as MNHEY and CDR2 as SVGAGI. CDR3 nucleotide sequence: TGTGCCAGCAGTCTACAGGGGGAGAGGGGCAATCAGCCCCAGCATTTT. This gives the protein CASSLQGERGNQPQHF.

This clonotype occurred a few times. This chain links TRBV4-3 with TRBJ2-5; the D is unclear. The J call may be mistaken, given a closer DNA end match to TRBJ2-7. This CDR3 has 14 amino acids. Germline V lookup: CDR1 LGHNA, CDR2 YSLEER. This CDR3 is CASSQGTAAREQYF. The DNA for the CDR3 is TGCGCCAGCAGCCAAGGGACCGCCGCCCGCGAGCAGTACTTC.